The entry below gives a single T cell receptor (beta chain) sequence along with its context. Its target is unknown. The sample comes from a study of shared clonotypes between healthy human individuals. General study findings and limits: Investigators collected only blood, and repertoires in tissues likely differ.

Repertoires were generated with immunoSEQ multiplex PCR, while TCRdb's copy carries only in-frame clones and drops some. This sample has around 530,000 clones; around 76% occur once, and the top ten carry approximately 12%. V lost 5 bases to trimming and J lost 8 bases, with 18 bases between them. The V gene's germline CDR1 is LNHDA and CDR2 SQIVND (reference sequence). This CDR3 contains 15 residues. The source of this sequence is a woman between 40 and 50 years old in good health. Some clones in this sample may be carry-over from other donors' samples. This rearrangement joins TRBV19 to TRBJ2-2; TRBD1 might be the D (5 bases). Sequencing input: PBMCs. Written as DNA, the CDR3 is TGTGCCAGTAGTTCTTTATACGACAGAACTGGGGAGCTGTTTTTT. Translated: CASSSLYDRTGELFF.